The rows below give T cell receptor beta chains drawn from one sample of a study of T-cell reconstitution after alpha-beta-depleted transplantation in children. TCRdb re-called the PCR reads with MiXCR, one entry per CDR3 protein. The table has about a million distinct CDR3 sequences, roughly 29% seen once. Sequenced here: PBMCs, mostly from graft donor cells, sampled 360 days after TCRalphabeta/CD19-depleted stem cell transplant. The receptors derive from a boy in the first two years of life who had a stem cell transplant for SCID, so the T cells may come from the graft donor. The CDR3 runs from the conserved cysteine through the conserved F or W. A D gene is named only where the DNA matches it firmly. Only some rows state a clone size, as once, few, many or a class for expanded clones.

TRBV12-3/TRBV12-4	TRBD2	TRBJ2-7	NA	CASSFSGLAGVPFTGEQYF	TGTGCCAGCAGTTTCTCCGGACTAGCGGGGGTTCCTTTTACGGGTGAGCAGTACTTC
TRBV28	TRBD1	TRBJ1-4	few	CASSGPGTGEEKLFF	TGTGCCAGCAGTGGCCCAGGGACAGGGGAAGAAAAACTGTTTTTT
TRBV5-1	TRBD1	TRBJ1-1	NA	CASSPNIFRVYRDRGYEAFF	TGCGCCAGCAGCCCAAATATCTTTAGGGTTTACCGGGACAGGGGATATGAAGCTTTCTTT
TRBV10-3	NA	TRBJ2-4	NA	CAISADRPGDIQYF	TGTGCCATCAGTGCCGACAGGCCGGGAGACATTCAGTACTTC
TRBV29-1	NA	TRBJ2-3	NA	CSVELGVTDTQYF	TGCAGCGTTGAACTCGGGGTCACAGATACGCAGTATTTT
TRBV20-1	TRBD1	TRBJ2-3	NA	CLDRAFTDTQYF	TGCTTAGACAGGGCCTTCACAGATACGCAGTATTTT
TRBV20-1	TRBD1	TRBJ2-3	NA	CSARDTGGLIIRDTQYF	TGCAGTGCTAGAGATACAGGGGGCTTAATAATTAGGGATACGCAGTATTTT
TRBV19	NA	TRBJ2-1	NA	CASSESTSGNREQFF	TGTGCCAGTAGCGAAAGCACTTCGGGAAATAGGGAGCAGTTCTTC
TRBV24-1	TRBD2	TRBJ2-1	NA	CATSHPAGGFNEQFF	TGTGCCACCAGTCATCCAGCGGGGGGGTTCAATGAGCAGTTCTTC
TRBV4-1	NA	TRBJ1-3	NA	CASSQDWGYYSGNTIYF	TGCGCCAGCAGCCAAGATTGGGGATACTACTCTGGAAACACCATATATTTT
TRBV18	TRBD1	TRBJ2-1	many	CASSPTGGGNEQFF	TGTGCCAGCTCACCGACAGGGGGCGGCAATGAGCAGTTCTTC
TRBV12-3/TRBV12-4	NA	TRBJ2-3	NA	CASKAFTDTQYF	TGTGCCAGCAAGGCGTTTACAGATACGCAGTATTTT
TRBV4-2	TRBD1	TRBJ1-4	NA	CASGRDRGNEKLFF	TGTGCCAGCGGCCGGGACAGGGGGAATGAAAAACTGTTTTTT
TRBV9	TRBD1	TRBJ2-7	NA	CAQGTVYLPSYEQYF	TGTGCCCAAGGGACAGTGTATTTACCCTCCTACGAGCAGTACTTC
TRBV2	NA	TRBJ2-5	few	CASNGGGAQETQYF	TGTGCCAGCAATGGTGGGGGAGCTCAAGAGACCCAGTACTTC
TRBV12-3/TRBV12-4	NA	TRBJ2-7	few	CASSTGSGYEQYF	TGTGCCAGCAGCACCGGGTCCGGGTACGAGCAGTACTTC
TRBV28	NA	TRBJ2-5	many	CASSWDILDGGVETQYF	TGTGCCAGCAGCTGGGACATTCTCGACGGGGGCGTAGAGACCCAGTACTTC
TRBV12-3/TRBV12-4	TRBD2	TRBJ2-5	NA	CASSLSLLTSGETQYF	TGTGCCAGCAGTTTGTCCCTATTGACTAGCGGTGAGACCCAGTACTTC
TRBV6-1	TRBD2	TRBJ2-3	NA	CASSEARRGGPSTDTQYF	TGTGCCAGCAGTGAAGCGCGACGGGGGGGCCCTAGCACAGATACGCAGTATTTT
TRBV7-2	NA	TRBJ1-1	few	CASTYWGSTEAFF	TGTGCCAGCACATATTGGGGGAGCACTGAAGCTTTCTTT
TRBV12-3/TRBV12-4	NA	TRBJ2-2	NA	CASRPAGVDTGELFF	TGTGCCAGCAGACCGGCAGGGGTGGACACCGGGGAGCTGTTTTTT
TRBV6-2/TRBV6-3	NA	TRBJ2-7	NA	CASYSDFLYEQYF	TGTGCCAGCTACTCCGACTTCCTCTACGAGCAGTACTTC
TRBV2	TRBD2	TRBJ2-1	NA	CASSDTLPNSGGHPSSSYNEQFF	TGTGCCAGCAGTGATACTCTTCCCAACAGCGGGGGGCATCCGTCTAGCTCCTACAATGAGCAGTTCTTC
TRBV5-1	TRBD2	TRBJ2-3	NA	CASSFSGGATDAQYF	TGCGCCAGCAGCTTCAGCGGGGGGGCGACAGATGCGCAGTATTTT
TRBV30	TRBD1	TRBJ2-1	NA	CACDRGYNEQFF	TGTGCCTGTGACAGGGGCTACAATGAGCAGTTCTTC
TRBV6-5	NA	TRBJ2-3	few	CASVGGGTQYF	TGTGCCAGCGTAGGGGGTGGTACGCAGTATTTT